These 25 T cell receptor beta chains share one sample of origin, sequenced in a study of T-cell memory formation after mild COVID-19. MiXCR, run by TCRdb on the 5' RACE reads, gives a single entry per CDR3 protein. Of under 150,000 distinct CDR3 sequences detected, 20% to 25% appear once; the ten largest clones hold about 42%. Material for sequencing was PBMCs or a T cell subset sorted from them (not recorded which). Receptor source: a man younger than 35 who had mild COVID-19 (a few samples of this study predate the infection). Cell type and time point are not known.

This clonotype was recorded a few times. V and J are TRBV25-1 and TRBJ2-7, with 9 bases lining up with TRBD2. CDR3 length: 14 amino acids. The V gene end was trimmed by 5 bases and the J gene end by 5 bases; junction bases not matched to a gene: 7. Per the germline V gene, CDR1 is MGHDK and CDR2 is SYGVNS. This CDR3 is CASSPGGGGDEQYF. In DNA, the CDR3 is TGTGCCAGCAGTCCAGGAGGCGGGGGGGACGAGCAGTACTTC.

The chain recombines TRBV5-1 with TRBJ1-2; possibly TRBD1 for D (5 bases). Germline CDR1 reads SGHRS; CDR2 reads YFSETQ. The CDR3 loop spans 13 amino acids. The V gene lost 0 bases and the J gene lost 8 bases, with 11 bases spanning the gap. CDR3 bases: TGCGCCAGCAGCTTGGGGACACAGGAGGGCTACACCTTC. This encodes CASSLGTQEGYTF. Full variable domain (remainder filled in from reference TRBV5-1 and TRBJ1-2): KAGVTQTPRYLIKTRGQQVTLSCSPISGHRSVSWYQQTPGQGLQFLFEYFSETQRNKGNFPGRFSGRQFSNSRSEMNVSTLELGDSALYLCASSLGTQEGYTFGSGTRLTVV.

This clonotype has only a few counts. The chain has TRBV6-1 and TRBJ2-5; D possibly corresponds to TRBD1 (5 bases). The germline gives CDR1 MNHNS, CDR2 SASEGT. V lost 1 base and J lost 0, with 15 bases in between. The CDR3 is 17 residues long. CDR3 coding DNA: TGTGCCAGCAGTGAAGTCGCAAGTCCGACAGACCAAGAGACCCAGTACTTC. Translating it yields CASSEVASPTDQETQYF.

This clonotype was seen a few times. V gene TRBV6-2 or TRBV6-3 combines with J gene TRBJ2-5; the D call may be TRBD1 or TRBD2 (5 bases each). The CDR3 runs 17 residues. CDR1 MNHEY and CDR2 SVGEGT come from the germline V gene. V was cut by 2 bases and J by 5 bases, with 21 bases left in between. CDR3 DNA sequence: TGTGCCAGCAGTTACGATGGATCTGGGGACGGTGACGAGACCCAGTACTTC. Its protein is CASSYDGSGDGDETQYF.

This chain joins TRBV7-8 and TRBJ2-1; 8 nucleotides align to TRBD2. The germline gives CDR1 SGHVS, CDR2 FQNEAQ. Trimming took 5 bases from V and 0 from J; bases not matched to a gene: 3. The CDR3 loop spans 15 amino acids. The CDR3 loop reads CASSPSGGSYNEQFF. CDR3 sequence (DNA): TGTGCCAGCAGCCCGAGCGGGGGCTCCTACAATGAGCAGTTCTTC.

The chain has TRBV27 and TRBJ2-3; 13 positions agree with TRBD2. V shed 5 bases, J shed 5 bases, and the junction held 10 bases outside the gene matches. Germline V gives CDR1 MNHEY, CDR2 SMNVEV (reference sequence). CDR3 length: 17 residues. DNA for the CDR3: TGTGCCAGCAGTCCACTAGCGGGGGGGCCTTATGGAGATACGCAGTATTTT. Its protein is CASSPLAGGPYGDTQYF.

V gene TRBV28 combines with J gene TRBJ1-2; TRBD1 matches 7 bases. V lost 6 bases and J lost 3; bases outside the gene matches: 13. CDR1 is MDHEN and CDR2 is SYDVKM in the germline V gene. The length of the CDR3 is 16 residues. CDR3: CASSPFKGALDYGYTF. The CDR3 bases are TGTGCCAGCAGCCCCTTCAAGGGGGCCCTGGACTATGGCTACACCTTC.

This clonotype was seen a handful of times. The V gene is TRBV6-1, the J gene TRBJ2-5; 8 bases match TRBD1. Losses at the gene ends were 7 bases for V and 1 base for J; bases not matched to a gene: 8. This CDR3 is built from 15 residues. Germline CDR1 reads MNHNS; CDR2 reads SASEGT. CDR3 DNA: TGTGCCAGCACCTCTCCGACAGGGGTCCAAGAGACCCAGTACTTC. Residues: CASTSPTGVQETQYF.

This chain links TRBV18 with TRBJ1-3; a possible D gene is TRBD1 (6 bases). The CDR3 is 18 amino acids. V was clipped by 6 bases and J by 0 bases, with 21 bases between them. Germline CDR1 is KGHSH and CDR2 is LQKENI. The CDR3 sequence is CASSQPSDSILSGNTIYF. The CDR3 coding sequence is TGTGCCAGCTCCCAGCCTTCGGACAGCATCCTCTCTGGAAACACCATATATTTT.

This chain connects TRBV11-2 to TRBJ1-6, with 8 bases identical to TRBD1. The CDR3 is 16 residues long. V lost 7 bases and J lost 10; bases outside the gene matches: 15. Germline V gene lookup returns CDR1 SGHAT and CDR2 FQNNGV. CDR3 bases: TGTGCCAGCACCCCGGAAGGACAGGGAGGACTCTCACCCCTCCACTTT. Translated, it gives CASTPEGQGGLSPLHF.

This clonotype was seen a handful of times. CDR3 sequence: CASSVEDSPPREQYF. The CDR3 DNA sequence: TGTGCCAGCAGCGTGGAAGACAGCCCGCCCCGCGAGCAGTACTTC. This rearrangement joins TRBV5-6 to TRBJ2-7, with D perhaps TRBD1 (5 bases). Germline CDR1 reads SGHDT; CDR2 reads YYEEEE. The CDR3 sequence is 15 residues long. V was clipped by 4 bases and J by 6 bases, with 20 bases between them. Full variable domain (missing parts from reference TRBV5-6 and TRBJ2-7): DAGVTQSPTHLIKTRGQQVTLRCSPKSGHDTVSWYQQALGQGPQFIFQYYEEEERQRGNFPDRFSGHQFPNYSSELNVNALLLGDSALYLCASSVEDSPPREQYFGPGTRLTVT.

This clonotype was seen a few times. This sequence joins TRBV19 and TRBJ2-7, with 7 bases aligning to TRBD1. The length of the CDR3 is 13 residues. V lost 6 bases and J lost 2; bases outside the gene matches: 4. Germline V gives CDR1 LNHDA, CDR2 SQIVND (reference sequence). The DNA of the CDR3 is TGTGCCAGTAGCGCCGGACAGGCCTACGAGCAGTACTTC. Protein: CASSAGQAYEQYF.

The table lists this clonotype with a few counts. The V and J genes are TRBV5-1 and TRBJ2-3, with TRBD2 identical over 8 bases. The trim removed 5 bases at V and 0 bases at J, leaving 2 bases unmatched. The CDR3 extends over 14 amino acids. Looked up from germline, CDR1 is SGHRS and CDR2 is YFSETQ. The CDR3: CASRGLGSTDTQYF. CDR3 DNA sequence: TGCGCCAGCAGGGGACTAGGGAGCACAGATACGCAGTATTTT.

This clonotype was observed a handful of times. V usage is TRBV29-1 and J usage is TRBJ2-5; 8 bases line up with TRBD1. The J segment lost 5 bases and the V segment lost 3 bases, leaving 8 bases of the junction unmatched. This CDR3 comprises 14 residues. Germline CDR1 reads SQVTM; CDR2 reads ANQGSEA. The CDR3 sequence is CSVEHRGMDETQYF. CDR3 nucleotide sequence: TGCAGCGTTGAGCACAGGGGGATGGATGAGACCCAGTACTTC.

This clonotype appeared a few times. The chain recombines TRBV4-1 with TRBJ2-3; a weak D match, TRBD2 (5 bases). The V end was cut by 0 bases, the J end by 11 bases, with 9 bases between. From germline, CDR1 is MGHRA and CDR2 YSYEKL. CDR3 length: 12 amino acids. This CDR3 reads CASSQDTRVQYF. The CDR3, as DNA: TGCGCCAGCAGCCAAGACACGAGGGTGCAGTATTTT.

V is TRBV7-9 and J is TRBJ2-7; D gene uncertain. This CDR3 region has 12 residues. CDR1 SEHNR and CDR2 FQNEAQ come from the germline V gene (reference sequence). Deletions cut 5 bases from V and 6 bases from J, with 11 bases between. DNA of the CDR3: TGTGCCAGCAGCCCCCTTGGTCTCGAGCAGTACTTC. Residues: CASSPLGLEQYF.

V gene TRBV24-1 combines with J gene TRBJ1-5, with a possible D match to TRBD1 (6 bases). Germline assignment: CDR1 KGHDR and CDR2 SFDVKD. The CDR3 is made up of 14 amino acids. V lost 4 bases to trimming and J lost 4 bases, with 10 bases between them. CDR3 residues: CATSDGTLNQPQHF. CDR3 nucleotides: TGTGCCACCAGTGACGGGACACTGAATCAGCCCCAGCATTTT.

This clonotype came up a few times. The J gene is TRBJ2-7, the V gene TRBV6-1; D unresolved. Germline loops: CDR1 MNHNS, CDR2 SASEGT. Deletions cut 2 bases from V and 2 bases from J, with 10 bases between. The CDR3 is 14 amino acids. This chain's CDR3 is CASSERASAYEQYF. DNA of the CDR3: TGTGCCAGCAGTGAACGGGCTTCGGCCTACGAGCAGTACTTC.

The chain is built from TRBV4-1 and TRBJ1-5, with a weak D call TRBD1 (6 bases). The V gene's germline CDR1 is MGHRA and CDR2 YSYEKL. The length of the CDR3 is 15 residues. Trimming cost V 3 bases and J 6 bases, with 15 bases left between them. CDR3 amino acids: CASSQGGGAAQPQHF. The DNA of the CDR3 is TGCGCCAGCAGCCAGGGAGGGGGAGCGGCTCAGCCCCAGCATTTT.

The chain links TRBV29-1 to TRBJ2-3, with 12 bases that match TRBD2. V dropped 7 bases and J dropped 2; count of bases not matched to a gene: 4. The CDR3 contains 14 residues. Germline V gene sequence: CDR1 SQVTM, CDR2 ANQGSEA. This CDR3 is CSGTSGVFTDTQYF. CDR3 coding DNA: TGCAGCGGGACTAGCGGGGTTTTCACAGATACGCAGTATTTT.

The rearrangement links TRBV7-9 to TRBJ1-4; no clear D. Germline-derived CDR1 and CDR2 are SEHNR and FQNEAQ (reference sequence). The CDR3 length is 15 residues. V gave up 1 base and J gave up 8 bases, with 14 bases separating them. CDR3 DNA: TGTGCCAGCAGCTTAGTATACAGCTCGGAGGAAAAACTGTTTTTT. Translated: CASSLVYSSEEKLFF.

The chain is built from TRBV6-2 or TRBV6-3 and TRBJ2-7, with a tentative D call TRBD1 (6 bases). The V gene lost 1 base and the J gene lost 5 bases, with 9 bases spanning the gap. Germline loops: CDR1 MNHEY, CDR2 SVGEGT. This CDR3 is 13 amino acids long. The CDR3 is CASSYLRTDEQYV. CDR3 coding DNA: TGTGCCAGCAGTTACTTACGGACAGACGAGCAGTACGTC.

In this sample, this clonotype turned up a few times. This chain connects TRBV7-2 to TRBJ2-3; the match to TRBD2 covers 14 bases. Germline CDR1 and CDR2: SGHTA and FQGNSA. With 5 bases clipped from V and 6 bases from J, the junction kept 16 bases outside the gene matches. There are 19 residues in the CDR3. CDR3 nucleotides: TGTGCCAGCAGCGTCTTGTGGACTAGCGGGGGGACTACCATGGATACGCAGTATTTT. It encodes CASSVLWTSGGTTMDTQYF. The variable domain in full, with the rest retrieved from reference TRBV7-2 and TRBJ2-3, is GAGVSQSPSNKVTEKGKDVELRCDPISGHTALYWYRQSLGQGLEFLIYFQGNSAPDKSGLPSDRFSAERTGGSVSTLTIQRTQQEDSAVYLCASSVLWTSGGTTMDTQYFGPGTRLTVL.

The CDR3 DNA follows: TGCAGCGTTGCAGAGGGGGCTTCGGAGACCCAGTACTTC. This sequence encodes CSVAEGASETQYF. V gene TRBV29-1 combines with J gene TRBJ2-5; 7 bases fit TRBD1. Germline CDR1 reads SQVTM; CDR2 reads ANQGSEA. V gave up 4 bases and J gave up 5 bases; unmatched junction bases: 7. This CDR3 has 13 amino acids.

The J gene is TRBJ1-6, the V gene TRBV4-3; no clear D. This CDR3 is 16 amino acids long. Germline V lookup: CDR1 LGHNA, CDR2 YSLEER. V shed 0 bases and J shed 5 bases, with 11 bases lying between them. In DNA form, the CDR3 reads TGCGCCAGCAGCCAAGATCTCGCACCAAATAATTCACCCCTCCACTTT. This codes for CASSQDLAPNNSPLHF.